The text below deals with one T cell receptor beta chain. The target antigen is unknown. This sample is drawn from a study of response to subunit inactivated influenza vaccine. The CDR3 is 14 amino acids. CDR1 MNHNS and CDR2 SASEGT come from the germline V gene. The trim removed 3 bases at V and 2 bases at J, leaving 1 base unmatched. TCRdb fed the RT-PCR reads into MiXCR, producing one record per CDR3 protein. Counted here are 700,000 to 900,000 distinct CDR3 sequences, roughly 20% occurring once; the ten biggest clones make up about 10%. Study-level results: With each seasonal influenza vaccination, the authors suggested, few new T cells are recruited.

The specimen was PBMCs from blood, collected 5 to 6 days after vaccination. This receptor was obtained from a man between 45 and 60 years old who received an inactivated influenza vaccine. The chain joins TRBV6-1 to TRBJ1-5, with 7 bases that match TRBD1. CDR3 sequence (DNA): TGTGCCAGCAGTGACACAGGGGGCAATCAGCCCCAGCATTTT. As protein: CASSDTGGNQPQHF.